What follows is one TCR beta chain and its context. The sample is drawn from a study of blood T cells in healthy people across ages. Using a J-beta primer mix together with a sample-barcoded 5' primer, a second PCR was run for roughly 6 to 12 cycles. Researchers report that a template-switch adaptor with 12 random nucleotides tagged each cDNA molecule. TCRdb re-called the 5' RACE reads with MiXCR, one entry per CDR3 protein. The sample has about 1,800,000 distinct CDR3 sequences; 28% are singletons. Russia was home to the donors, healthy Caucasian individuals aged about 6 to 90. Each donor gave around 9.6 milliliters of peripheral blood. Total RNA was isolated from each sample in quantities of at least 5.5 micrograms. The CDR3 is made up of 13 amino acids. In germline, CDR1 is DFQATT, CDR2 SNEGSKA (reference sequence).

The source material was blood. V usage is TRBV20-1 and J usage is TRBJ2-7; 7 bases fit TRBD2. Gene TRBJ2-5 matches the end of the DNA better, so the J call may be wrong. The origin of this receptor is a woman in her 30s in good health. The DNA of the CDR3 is TGCAGTGCTAGAGAAAGCGGGAAAGAGACCCAGTACTTC. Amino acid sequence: CSARESGKETQYF.